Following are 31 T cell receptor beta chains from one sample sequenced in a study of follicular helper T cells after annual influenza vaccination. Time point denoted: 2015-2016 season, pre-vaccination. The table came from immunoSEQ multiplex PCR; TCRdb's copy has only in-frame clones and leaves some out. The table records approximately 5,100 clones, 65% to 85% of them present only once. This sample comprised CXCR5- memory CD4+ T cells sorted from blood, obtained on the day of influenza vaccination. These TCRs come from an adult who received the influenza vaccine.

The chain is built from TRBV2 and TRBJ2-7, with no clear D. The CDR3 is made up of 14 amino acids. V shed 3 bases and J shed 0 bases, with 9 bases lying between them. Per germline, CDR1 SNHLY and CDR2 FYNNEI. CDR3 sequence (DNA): TGTGCCAGCAGTGACTGGTCCCGCTCCTACGAGCAGTACTTC. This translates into CASSDWSRSYEQYF.

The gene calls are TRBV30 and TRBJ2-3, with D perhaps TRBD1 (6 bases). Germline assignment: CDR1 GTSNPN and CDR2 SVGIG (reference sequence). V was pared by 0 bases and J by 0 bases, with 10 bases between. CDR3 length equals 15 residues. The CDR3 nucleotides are TGTGCCTGGAGTGTTCAGGACAGTAGCACAGATACGCAGTATTTT. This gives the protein CAWSVQDSSTDTQYF. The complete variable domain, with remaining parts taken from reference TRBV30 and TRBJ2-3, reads SQTIHQWPATLVQPVGSPLSLECTVEGTSNPNLYWYRQAAGRGLQLLFYSVGIGQISSEVPQNLSASRPQDRQFILSSKKLLLSDSGFYLCAWSVQDSSTDTQYFGPGTRLTVL.

The CDR3: CASSPDWGYTGELFF. The CDR3 bases are TGTGCCAGCTCCCCCGATTGGGGATACACCGGGGAGCTGTTTTTT. The chain is built from TRBV25-1 and TRBJ2-2; D is unresolved. The CDR3 runs to 15 residues. Trimming pared 8 bases from V and 3 bases from J, leaving 16 bases between. Germline CDR1 and CDR2: MGHDK and SYGVNS.

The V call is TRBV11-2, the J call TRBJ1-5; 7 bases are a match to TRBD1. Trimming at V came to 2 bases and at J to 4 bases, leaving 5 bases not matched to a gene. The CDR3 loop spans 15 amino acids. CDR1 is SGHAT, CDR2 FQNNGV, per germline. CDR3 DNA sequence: TGTGCCAGCAGCTTAAGGGCAGGGGGAAATCAGCCCCAGCATTTT. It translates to CASSLRAGGNQPQHF.

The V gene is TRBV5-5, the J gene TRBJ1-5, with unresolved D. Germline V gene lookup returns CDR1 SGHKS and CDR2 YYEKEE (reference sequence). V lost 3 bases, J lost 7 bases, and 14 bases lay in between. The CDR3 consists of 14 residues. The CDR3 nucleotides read TGTGCCAGCAGCTCGGCGGGTAGAACCCAGCCCCAGCATTTT. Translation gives CASSSAGRTQPQHF.

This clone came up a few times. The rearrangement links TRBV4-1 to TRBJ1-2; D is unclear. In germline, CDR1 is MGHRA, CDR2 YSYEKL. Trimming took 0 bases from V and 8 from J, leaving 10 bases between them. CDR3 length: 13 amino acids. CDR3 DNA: TGCGCCAGCAGCCAAGACTTCGGGGAAGGCTACACCTTC. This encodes CASSQDFGEGYTF.

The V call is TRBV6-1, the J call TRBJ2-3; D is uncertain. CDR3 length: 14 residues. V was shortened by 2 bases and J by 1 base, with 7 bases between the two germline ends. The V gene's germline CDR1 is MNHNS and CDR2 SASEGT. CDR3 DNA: TGTGCCAGCAGTGAAAGGATCGGCACAGATACGCAGTATTTT. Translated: CASSERIGTDTQYF.

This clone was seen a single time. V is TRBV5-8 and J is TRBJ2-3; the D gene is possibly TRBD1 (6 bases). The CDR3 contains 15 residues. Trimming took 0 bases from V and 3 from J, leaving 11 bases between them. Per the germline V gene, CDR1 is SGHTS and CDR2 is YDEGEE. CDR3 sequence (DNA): TGTGCCAGCAGCTTGGGACAGGCCGTTACAGATACGCAGTATTTT. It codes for CASSLGQAVTDTQYF. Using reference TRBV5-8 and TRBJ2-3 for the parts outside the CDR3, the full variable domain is EAGVTQSPTHLIKTRGQQATLRCSPISGHTSVYWYQQALGLGLQFLLWYDEGEERNRGNFPPRFSGRQFPNYSSELNVNALELEDSALYLCASSLGQAVTDTQYFGPGTRLTVL.

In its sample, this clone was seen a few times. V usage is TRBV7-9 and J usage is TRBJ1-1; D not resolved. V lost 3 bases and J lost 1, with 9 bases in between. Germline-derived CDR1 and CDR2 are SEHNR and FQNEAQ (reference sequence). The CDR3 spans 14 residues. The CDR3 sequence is CASSLTLANTEAFF. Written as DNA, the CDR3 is TGTGCCAGCAGCTTGACCCTGGCGAACACTGAAGCTTTCTTT.

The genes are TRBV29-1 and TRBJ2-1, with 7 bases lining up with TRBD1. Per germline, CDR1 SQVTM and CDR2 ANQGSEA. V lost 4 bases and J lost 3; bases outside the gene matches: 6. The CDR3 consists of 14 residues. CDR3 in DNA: TGCAGCGTTGTCGTTCCAGGGGGCTACAATGAGCAGTTCTTC. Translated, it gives CSVVVPGGYNEQFF.

The CDR3 DNA reads TGTGCCAGCAGTTTAGACGGGAGGAGAGGGGTCACAGATACGCAGTATTTT. Amino acids: CASSLDGRRGVTDTQYF. The chain links TRBV27 to TRBJ2-3; 7 bases agree with TRBD2. CDR1 is MNHEY and CDR2 is SMNVEV in the germline V gene (reference sequence). V lost 2 bases and J lost 2; bases outside the gene matches: 10. This CDR3 has 17 residues.

CDR3 amino acids: CASSARLIGQSRANVLTF. The DNA of the CDR3 is TGTGCCAGCAGCGCTAGACTTATAGGACAAAGTCGGGCCAACGTCCTGACTTTC. V usage is TRBV12-1 and J usage is TRBJ2-6; TRBD1, the table's D call, lacks a check against the DNA. TRBV12-1 is a pseudogene locus. This CDR3 is built from 18 residues.

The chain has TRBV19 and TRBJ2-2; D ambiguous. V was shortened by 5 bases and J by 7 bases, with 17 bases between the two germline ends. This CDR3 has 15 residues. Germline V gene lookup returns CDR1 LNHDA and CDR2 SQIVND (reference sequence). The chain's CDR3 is CASSRLDRRDGELFF. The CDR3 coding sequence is TGTGCCAGTAGTCGACTCGACCGGCGAGACGGGGAGCTGTTTTTT. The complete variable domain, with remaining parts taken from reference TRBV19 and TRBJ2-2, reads DGGITQSPKYLFRKEGQNVTLSCEQNLNHDAMYWYRQDPGQGLRLIYYSQIVNDFQKGDIAEGYSVSREKKESFPLTVTSAQKNPTAFYLCASSRLDRRDGELFFGEGSRLTVL.

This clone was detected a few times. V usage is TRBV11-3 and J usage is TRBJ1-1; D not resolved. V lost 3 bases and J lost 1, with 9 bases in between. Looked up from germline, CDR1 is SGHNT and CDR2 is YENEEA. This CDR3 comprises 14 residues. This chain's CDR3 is CASSLGSANTEAFF. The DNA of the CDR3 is TGTGCCAGCAGCTTGGGGAGCGCGAACACTGAAGCTTTCTTT.

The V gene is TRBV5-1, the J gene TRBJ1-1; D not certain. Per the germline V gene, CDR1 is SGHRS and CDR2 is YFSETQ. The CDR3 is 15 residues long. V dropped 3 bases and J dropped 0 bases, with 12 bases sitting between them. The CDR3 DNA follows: TGCGCCAGCAGCTCCCGGCAACTGATGAACACTGAAGCTTTCTTT. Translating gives CASSSRQLMNTEAFF. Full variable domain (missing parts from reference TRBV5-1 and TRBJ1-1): KAGVTQTPRYLIKTRGQQVTLSCSPISGHRSVSWYQQTPGQGLQFLFEYFSETQRNKGNFPGRFSGRQFSNSRSEMNVSTLELGDSALYLCASSSRQLMNTEAFFGQGTRLTVV.

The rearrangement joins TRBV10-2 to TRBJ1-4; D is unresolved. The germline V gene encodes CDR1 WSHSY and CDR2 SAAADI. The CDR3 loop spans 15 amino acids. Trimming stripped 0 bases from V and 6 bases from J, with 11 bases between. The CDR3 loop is CASSESGSGYEKLFF. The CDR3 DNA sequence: TGCGCCAGCAGTGAGTCGGGGTCGGGGTATGAAAAACTGTTTTTT.

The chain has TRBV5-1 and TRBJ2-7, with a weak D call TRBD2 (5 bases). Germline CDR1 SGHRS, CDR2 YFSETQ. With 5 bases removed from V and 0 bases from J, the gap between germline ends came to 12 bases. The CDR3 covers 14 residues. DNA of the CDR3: TGCGCCAGCAGTGGGGTTGGGAGCTCCTACGAGCAGTACTTC. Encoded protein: CASSGVGSSYEQYF.

CDR3 protein: CASSGALGTEAFF. The CDR3 nucleotides are TGTGCCAGCAGTGGAGCTTTAGGGACTGAAGCTTTCTTT. The chain has TRBV25-1 and TRBJ1-1; D gene ambiguous. Germline assignment: CDR1 MGHDK and CDR2 SYGVNS. The CDR3 has 13 residues. V lost 4 bases to trimming and J lost 5 bases, with 11 bases between them.

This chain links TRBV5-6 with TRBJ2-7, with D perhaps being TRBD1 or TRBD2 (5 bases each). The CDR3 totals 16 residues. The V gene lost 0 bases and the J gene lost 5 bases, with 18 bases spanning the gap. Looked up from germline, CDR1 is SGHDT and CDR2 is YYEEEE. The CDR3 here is CASSLAAGTPTNEQYF. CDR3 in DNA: TGTGCCAGCAGCTTGGCGGCAGGGACCCCAACCAACGAGCAGTACTTC.

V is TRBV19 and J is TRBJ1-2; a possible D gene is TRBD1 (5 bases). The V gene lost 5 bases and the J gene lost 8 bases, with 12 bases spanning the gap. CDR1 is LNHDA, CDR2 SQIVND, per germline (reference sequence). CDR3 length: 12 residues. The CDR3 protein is CASSVGLRGYTF. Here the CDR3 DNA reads TGTGCCAGTAGTGTGGGACTGCGGGGCTACACCTTC.

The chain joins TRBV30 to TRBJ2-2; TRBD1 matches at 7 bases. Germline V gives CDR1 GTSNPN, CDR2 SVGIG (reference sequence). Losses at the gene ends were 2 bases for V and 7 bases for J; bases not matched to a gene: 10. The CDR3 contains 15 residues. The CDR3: CAWSSRTGVGGELFF. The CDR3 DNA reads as TGTGCCTGGAGTAGTAGAACAGGGGTCGGCGGGGAGCTGTTTTTT.

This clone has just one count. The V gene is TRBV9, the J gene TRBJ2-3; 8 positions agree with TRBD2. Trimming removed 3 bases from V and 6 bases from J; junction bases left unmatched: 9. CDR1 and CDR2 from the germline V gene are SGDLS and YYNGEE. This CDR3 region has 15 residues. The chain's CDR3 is CASSASGSGADTQYF. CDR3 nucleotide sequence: TGTGCCAGCAGCGCTAGCGGGTCGGGGGCTGATACGCAGTATTTT.

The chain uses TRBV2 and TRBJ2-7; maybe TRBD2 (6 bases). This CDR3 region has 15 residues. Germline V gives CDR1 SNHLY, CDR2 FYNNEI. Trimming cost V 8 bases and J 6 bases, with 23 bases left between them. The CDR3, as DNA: TGTGCCAGCCGCCTCGAAGCAGGGCCGGGAGCCGAGCAGTACTTC. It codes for CASRLEAGPGAEQYF.

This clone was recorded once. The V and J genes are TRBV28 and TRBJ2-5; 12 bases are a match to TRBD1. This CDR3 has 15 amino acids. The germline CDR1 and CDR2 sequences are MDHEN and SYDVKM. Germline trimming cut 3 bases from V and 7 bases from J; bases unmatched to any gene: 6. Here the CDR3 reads CASSLVGTGGRTQYF. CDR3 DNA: TGTGCCAGCAGTTTGGTCGGGACAGGGGGCCGGACCCAGTACTTC.

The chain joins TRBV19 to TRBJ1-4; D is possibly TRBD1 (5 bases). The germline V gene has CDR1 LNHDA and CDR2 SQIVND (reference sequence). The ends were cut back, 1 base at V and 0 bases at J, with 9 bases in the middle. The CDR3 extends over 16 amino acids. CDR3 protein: CASSIVGTTTNEKLFF. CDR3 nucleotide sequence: TGTGCCAGTAGTATAGTCGGGACCACAACTAATGAAAAACTGTTTTTT.

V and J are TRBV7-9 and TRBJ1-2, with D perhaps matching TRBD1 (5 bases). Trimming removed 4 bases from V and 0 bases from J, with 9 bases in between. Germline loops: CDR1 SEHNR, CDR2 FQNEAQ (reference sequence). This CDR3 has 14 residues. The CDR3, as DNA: TGTGCCAGCAGCTCCAGGGCAGCTAACTATGGCTACACCTTC. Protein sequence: CASSSRAANYGYTF.

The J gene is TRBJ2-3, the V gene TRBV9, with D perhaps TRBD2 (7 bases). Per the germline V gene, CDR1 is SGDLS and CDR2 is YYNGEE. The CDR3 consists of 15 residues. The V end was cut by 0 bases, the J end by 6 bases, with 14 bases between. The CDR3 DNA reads TGTGCCAGCAGCGTAGGGGGGGGCCTTTCCGATACGCAGTATTTT. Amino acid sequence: CASSVGGGLSDTQYF.

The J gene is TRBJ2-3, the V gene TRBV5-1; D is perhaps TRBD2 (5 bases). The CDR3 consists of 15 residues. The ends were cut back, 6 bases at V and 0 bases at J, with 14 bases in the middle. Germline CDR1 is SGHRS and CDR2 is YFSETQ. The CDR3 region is CASNYGGRSTDTQYF. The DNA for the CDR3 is TGCGCCAGCAACTACGGCGGGCGAAGCACAGATACGCAGTATTTT.

CDR3 sequence (DNA): TGTGCCAGCAGCACACGTCCGGGTCTGCACACAGATACGCAGTATTTT. It encodes CASSTRPGLHTDTQYF. The chain combines TRBV9 with TRBJ2-3; no reliable D call. This CDR3 has 16 residues. Germline V gives CDR1 SGDLS, CDR2 YYNGEE. V was cut by 4 bases and J by 2 bases, with 17 bases left in between.

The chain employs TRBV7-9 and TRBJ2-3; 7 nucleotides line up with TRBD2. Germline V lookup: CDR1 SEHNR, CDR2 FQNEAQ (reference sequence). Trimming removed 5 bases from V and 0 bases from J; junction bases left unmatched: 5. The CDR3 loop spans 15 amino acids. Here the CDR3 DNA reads TGTGCCAGCAGCCCGGGACTACGTAGCACAGATACGCAGTATTTT. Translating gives CASSPGLRSTDTQYF.

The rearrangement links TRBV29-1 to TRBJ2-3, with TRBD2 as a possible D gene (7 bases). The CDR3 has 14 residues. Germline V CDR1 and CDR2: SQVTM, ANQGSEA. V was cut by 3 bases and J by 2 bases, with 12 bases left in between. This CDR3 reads CSVERGGPTDTQYF. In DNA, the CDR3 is TGCAGCGTTGAGAGGGGGGGGCCCACAGATACGCAGTATTTT.